Shown below are 5 T cell receptor beta chains from a single sample sequenced in a study of blood T cell repertoires in COVID-19. The method was immunoSEQ multiplex PCR; TCRdb's version includes in-frame clones alone and lacks a portion of them. The table lists fewer than 600,000 clones, roughly 90% of them singletons. Sequenced input: PBMCs or T cells enriched from blood (not recorded which). These receptors were obtained from a woman in her thirties or forties who had recovered from COVID-19.

The genes are TRBV4-1 and TRBJ1-5; D not resolved. The V end lost 0 bases, the J end lost 4 bases, and 4 bases lay between the germline ends. Germline V gene lookup returns CDR1 MGHRA and CDR2 YSYEKL. The CDR3 spans 13 residues. CDR3 sequence reads: CASSQDQNQPQHF. The DNA for the CDR3 is TGCGCCAGCAGCCAAGATCAGAATCAGCCCCAGCATTTT.

The CDR3: CASSFFGARGYEQYF. CDR3 DNA sequence: TGTGCCAGCAGCTTCTTTGGGGCTAGGGGCTACGAGCAGTACTTC. The chain joins TRBV7-2 to TRBJ2-7; D might be TRBD1 (5 bases). Germline CDR1 and CDR2: SGHTA and FQGNSA. Trimming removed 3 bases from V and 3 bases from J, with 15 bases in between. The CDR3 runs to 15 residues.

The chain employs TRBV6-5 and TRBJ2-7; TRBD2 is a possible D gene (5 bases). The germline V and J ends were trimmed by 0 bases and 4 bases, with 16 bases remaining between them. Germline V CDR1 and CDR2: MNHEY, SVGAGI. CDR3 size: 16 residues. This chain's CDR3 is CASSYSVGSLGYEQYF. The CDR3 region has the DNA TGTGCCAGCAGTTACTCAGTAGGGAGCTTGGGTTACGAGCAGTACTTC.

The rearrangement joins TRBV27 to TRBJ2-2; 7 bases map to TRBD1. V was clipped by 5 bases and J by 5 bases; unmatched bases: 5. Germline V gene data show CDR1 as MNHEY and CDR2 as SMNVEV (reference sequence). CDR3 length: 14 residues. CDR3 region: CASSNPQGTGELFF. As DNA, the CDR3 is TGTGCCAGCAGTAACCCACAGGGGACCGGGGAGCTGTTTTTT.

The chain joins TRBV12-3 or TRBV12-4 to TRBJ2-5; TRBD1 is a possible D gene (5 bases). Trimming pared 6 bases from V and 4 bases from J, leaving 12 bases between. The CDR3 is 13 residues long. The chain's CDR3 is CASSLRVGETQYF. The CDR3 nucleotides read TGTGCCAGCAGCCTCAGGGTAGGAGAGACCCAGTACTTC.